A single T cell receptor (beta chain) is shown here with its context. These data are taken from a study of blood T cell repertoires in COVID-19. Overall study: The cDNA or gDNA used as material had been derived from T cells, B-cell-depleted T cells, or PBMCs.

The germline V gene has CDR1 PRHDT and CDR2 FYEKMQ (reference sequence). J was trimmed by 3 bases and V by 2 bases; bases with no gene match: 3. CDR3 length equals 14 residues. Libraries were prepared by immunoSEQ multiplex PCR; TCRdb keeps only in-frame clonotypes and omits some of them. The sample lists 40,000 to 45,000 clones; around nine tenths were seen once. The sequence was obtained from a human donor in a cohort sampled during active COVID-19. The chain has TRBV13 and TRBJ2-5; 7 bases fit TRBD1. The sequenced material came from peripheral blood. CDR3 region: CASSLFTGEETQYF. CDR3 bases: TGTGCCAGCAGCTTATTTACAGGGGAAGAGACCCAGTACTTC.